One sample yielded the 2 T cell receptor beta chains listed below, sequenced in a study of blood T cells in healthy people across ages. Primers used in a second PCR of roughly 6 to 12 cycles were a sample-barcoded 5' primer and a J-beta primer mix. TCRdb re-derived calls from the 5' RACE reads in MiXCR, one entry per CDR3 protein. The table shows about a million distinct CDR3 sequences, with 48% occurring only once. The sequencing sample was made of blood. These receptors were obtained from a man under 40 in good health.

This clonotype was seen only a few times. V usage is TRBV3-1 and J usage is TRBJ2-1; TRBD2 matches at 8 bases. V lost 0 bases, J lost 3 bases, and 7 bases stayed unmatched. This CDR3 region has 17 residues. Germline loops: CDR1 LGHDT, CDR2 YNNKEL (reference sequence). The CDR3 region is CASSQELSGGVYNEQFF. The CDR3 DNA follows: TGTGCCAGCAGCCAAGAGTTAAGCGGGGGAGTCTACAATGAGCAGTTCTTC.

This clonotype was counted a few times. The rearrangement links TRBV20-1 to TRBJ2-1, with 7 bases lining up with TRBD2. This CDR3 region has 13 residues. The V gene's germline CDR1 is DFQATT and CDR2 SNEGSKA (reference sequence). Trimming took 7 bases from V and 1 from J; bases not matched to a gene: 4. CDR3 protein: CSGEGGSYNEQFF. The DNA for the CDR3 is TGCAGTGGAGAGGGAGGGTCCTACAATGAGCAGTTCTTC.